This T cell receptor (beta chain) is drawn from a study of identical twins. This clonotype has just a few counts. The target antigen is unknown. MiXCR, run by TCRdb on the 5' RACE reads, gives a single entry per CDR3 protein. The sample holds 450,000 or so distinct CDR3 sequences, 24% seen once. Germline CDR1 is SEHNR and CDR2 is FQNEAQ (reference sequence). This CDR3 contains 13 residues. The germline V and J ends were trimmed by 5 bases and 5 bases, with 13 bases remaining between them. Findings of the study overall: Beta clonotypes that were abundant in cord blood contained fewer insertions, a pattern absent from memory repertoires.

The same data also contributed to another study, on T cells expressing NK-cell markers.

The specimen was CD4+ T cells sorted from blood. The sequence was collected from a woman under 30 in good health. The gene calls are TRBV7-9 and TRBJ2-7; D perhaps matches TRBD1 (6 bases). The CDR3 coding sequence is TGTGCCAGCAGCAACAGGGTTCTCCACGAGCAGTACTTC. The encoded protein is CASSNRVLHEQYF.